The sequence of this TCR beta chain was determined in a study of T cell repertoires in cytomegalovirus infection. Turning to the study itself: Shared public TCR beta signatures pointed to both CMV infection and a matching HLA type. Findings and limits, study-wide: Predominance within the ex vivo response was attributable to HLA-C-restricted CMV-specific TCR beta clonotypes.

Using its own MiXCR run on the reads, TCRdb lists one record per CDR3 protein. The sample lists roughly 720,000 distinct CDR3 sequences; less than 40% were seen once. V lost 4 bases and J 0 bases, leaving 8 bases between the germline ends. The CDR3 covers 14 residues. Per the germline V gene, CDR1 is LNHDA and CDR2 is SQIVND (reference sequence). This clonotype was detected many times. Its antigen is undetermined. V and J are TRBV19 and TRBJ2-3; unclear D gene. The sequencing sample was made of PBMCs. The TCR was taken from a human donor in good health (CMV status not recorded). Some clones in this sample may be carry-over from other donors' samples. This CDR3 reads CASSTYPSTDTQYF. CDR3 nucleotide sequence: TGTGCCAGTAGTACCTACCCTAGCACAGATACGCAGTATTTT.